In this sample, the clone carrying this T cell receptor beta chain turned up a few times. Its target is unknown. This entry belongs to a study of naive and memory T cell subsets. The study, taken as a whole, reports: The RNA method is potentially sensitive to activation and differentiation changes.

V gave up 4 bases and J gave up 8 bases, with 15 bases separating them. The CDR3 is made up of 15 amino acids. Germline-derived CDR1 and CDR2 are LNHDA and SQIVND (reference sequence). TCR cDNA received a 3' ligated oligonucleotide that carried a UMI. RNA was extracted from around 2.5 ml of whole blood of healthy adults. Input was roughly 1 to 1000 ng of DNase-treated total RNA without cell sorting. Four PCR rounds used nested alpha and beta constant region primers plus the SP2 primer. For blood and skin samples, reverse transcription used TCR alpha and beta constant primers. TCRdb used MiXCR to reprocess the 5' RACE reads, holding one entry per CDR3 protein. The sample lists about 59,000 distinct CDR3 sequences, 8% occurring once.

V usage is TRBV19 and J usage is TRBJ1-6; D is uncertain. This receptor was taken from a female donor in good health. The CDR3 sequence is CASSKWRPADSPLHF. CDR3 coding DNA: TGTGCCAGTAGTAAATGGCGGCCTGCCGATTCACCCCTCCACTTT.